This T cell receptor beta chain was captured by sequencing in a study of blood T cell repertoires in COVID-19. Study-level background: COVID-19 samples, acute and convalescent, were from the United States, Italy and Spain. PBMCs, B-cell-depleted T cells, or T cells were the source of the cDNA or gDNA that made up the material.

The CDR3 is 12 amino acids. Original handling: Quantification of nucleated cells was approximated via reference gene primer amplification. The protocol was immunoSEQ multiplex PCR, while the TCRdb copy is restricted to in-frame clones and leaves out a portion. The V and J calls and the clone size are those of that table, but D and trimming were determined from the DNA. The sample carries around 200,000 clones, approximately 82% recorded once. The chain employs TRBV21-1 and TRBJ1-1; the table assigns TRBD1, which was not confirmed against the DNA. TRBV21-1 is an annotated pseudogene. Sequenced input: peripheral blood. This sequence was found in a woman aged 45-60 years with acute or convalescent COVID-19. CDR3 bases: TGTGCCAGCAGCGGGGCTCTCACTGAAGCTTTCTTT. It codes for CASSGALTEAFF.